Following are 19 T cell receptor beta chains from one sample sequenced in a study of blood T cell repertoires in COVID-19. Produced via immunoSEQ multiplex PCR; TCRdb's table is partial and in-frame only. The sample lists approximately 270,000 clones, roughly 89% occurring once. Input material: peripheral blood. The receptor set was obtained from a man in his forties or fifties with acute or convalescent COVID-19.

The gene calls are TRBV7-9 and TRBJ2-5; 9 positions match TRBD2. The CDR3 runs to 16 residues. The germline V gene has CDR1 SEHNR and CDR2 FQNEAQ (reference sequence). V was pared by 8 bases and J by 3 bases, with 13 bases of the junction left unmatched. The CDR3 nucleotides are TGTGCCAGCGCCAGTGGGCCTAGCGGGGAGGAAGAGACCCAGTACTTC. Its translation is CASASGPSGEEETQYF.

The chain carries TRBV19 and TRBJ2-5; tentative D call: TRBD2 (6 bases). This CDR3 has 14 residues. The germline gives CDR1 LNHDA, CDR2 SQIVND (reference sequence). V gave up 7 bases and J gave up 2 bases, with 14 bases separating them. CDR3 DNA: TGTGCCAGTACCCAGACTAGTGCTCAAGAGACCCAGTACTTC. Residues: CASTQTSAQETQYF.

This clone was picked up one time. The gene calls are TRBV20-1 and TRBJ2-5; D is unclear. The CDR3 has 11 residues. Per the germline V gene, CDR1 is DFQATT and CDR2 is SNEGSKA (reference sequence). V was trimmed by 5 bases and J by 5 bases, leaving 9 bases between them. CDR3 DNA: TGCAGTGCTCACATGCGGGAGACCCAGTACTTC. Translated, it gives CSAHMRETQYF.

The rearrangement joins TRBV19 to TRBJ1-5; a weak D match, TRBD1 (5 bases). Trimming removed 0 bases at V and 7 bases at J, with 13 bases between. CDR1 is LNHDA and CDR2 is SQIVND in the germline V gene (reference sequence). This CDR3 spans 15 amino acids. CDR3 sequence reads: CASSIDRGLGQPQHF. In DNA form, the CDR3 reads TGTGCCAGTAGTATAGATAGGGGATTGGGGCAGCCCCAGCATTTT. The full variable domain, with the rest looked up from reference TRBV19 and TRBJ1-5, is DGGITQSPKYLFRKEGQNVTLSCEQNLNHDAMYWYRQDPGQGLRLIYYSQIVNDFQKGDIAEGYSVSREKKESFPLTVTSAQKNPTAFYLCASSIDRGLGQPQHFGDGTRLSIL.

The chain combines TRBV12-5 with TRBJ1-2; 11 bases map to TRBD1. Germline CDR1 reads LGHNT; CDR2 reads FRNRAP. CDR3 length equals 13 residues. V was pared by 7 bases and J by 5 bases, with 3 bases of the junction left unmatched. This chain's CDR3 is CASDGDRGYGYTF. In DNA form, the CDR3 reads TGTGCTAGTGATGGGGACAGGGGGTATGGCTACACCTTC.

This clone appeared once. The chain combines TRBV5-1 with TRBJ2-3; a possible D gene is TRBD2 (5 bases). Germline CDR1 SGHRS, CDR2 YFSETQ. V was pared by 3 bases and J by 5 bases, with 19 bases between. The CDR3 runs 16 residues. CDR3 region: CASSSGAIGGGDTQYF. The CDR3 bases are TGCGCCAGCAGCTCTGGCGCCATCGGAGGAGGAGATACGCAGTATTTT.

This chain connects TRBV18 to TRBJ2-1; 8 bases match TRBD2. CDR3 length: 15 amino acids. CDR1 KGHSH and CDR2 LQKENI come from the germline V gene. J lost 6 bases, V lost 5 bases, and 9 bases had no gene match. The CDR3 DNA reads as TGTGCCAGCTCAACATCGGGACTAGAAAGCAATGAGCAGTTCTTC. Translation: CASSTSGLESNEQFF.

The rearrangement links TRBV7-2 to TRBJ2-2; maybe TRBD2 (6 bases). The V end was cut by 5 bases, the J end by 2 bases, with 12 bases between. The CDR3 covers 15 residues. Germline V gene sequence: CDR1 SGHTA, CDR2 FQGNSA. DNA of the CDR3: TGTGCCAGCAGCCTCACGGCGGGAAACACCGGGGAGCTGTTTTTT. Its protein is CASSLTAGNTGELFF.

In nucleotides, the CDR3 is TGTGCCAGCAGCTTAGCTTCCCAGGGAAACATTCAGTACTTC. Protein sequence: CASSLASQGNIQYF. V and J are TRBV11-2 and TRBJ2-4; a weak D match, TRBD1 (5 bases). The CDR3 loop spans 14 amino acids. Germline V CDR1 and CDR2: SGHAT, FQNNGV. The germline V and J ends were trimmed by 1 base and 6 bases, with 10 bases remaining between them.

The chain uses TRBV5-6 and TRBJ2-5; 14 bases line up with TRBD2. Germline CDR1 reads SGHDT; CDR2 reads YYEEEE. The CDR3 loop spans 16 amino acids. Unmatched junction bases numbered 6, after V lost 4 bases and J lost 4 bases. The CDR3 DNA is TGTGCCAGCAGCCGGGGACTAGCGGGGGAGGGAGAGACCCAGTACTTC. Its translation: CASSRGLAGEGETQYF.

This clone was observed once. V is TRBV18 and J is TRBJ1-2; tentatively, D is TRBD1 (5 bases). The germline gives CDR1 KGHSH, CDR2 LQKENI. The germline V and J ends were trimmed by 6 bases and 2 bases, with 16 bases remaining between them. The CDR3 length is 15 residues. CDR3 coding DNA: TGTGCCAGCTCGGCCTCCCAGGGCGCCAACTATGGCTACACCTTC. As protein: CASSASQGANYGYTF.

The CDR3 DNA reads as TGTGCCAGCAGTTACCAACTAGCGCGCCCCTACAATGAGCAGTTCTTC. This codes for CASSYQLARPYNEQFF. This chain connects TRBV6-6 to TRBJ2-1; the match to TRBD2 covers 7 bases. Unmatched junction bases numbered 6, after V lost 2 bases and J lost 2 bases. Germline lookup yields CDR1 MNHNY and CDR2 SVGAGI (reference sequence). The CDR3 is made up of 16 amino acids.

The chain uses TRBV29-1 and TRBJ1-3; D gene uncertain. With 4 bases removed from V and 4 bases from J, the gap between germline ends came to 14 bases. Germline CDR1 SQVTM, CDR2 ANQGSEA. The CDR3 spans 14 residues. The CDR3 sequence: CSVVSSGSGNTIYF. The CDR3 DNA reads TGCAGCGTTGTCTCTTCAGGATCCGGAAACACCATATATTTT.

V is TRBV5-1 and J is TRBJ1-3, with D possibly matching TRBD1 (5 bases). V lost 3 bases and J 0 bases, leaving 10 bases between the germline ends. CDR3 length equals 15 residues. CDR1 is SGHRS and CDR2 is YFSETQ in the germline V gene. The CDR3 here is CASSSQGSSGNTIYF. In DNA form, the CDR3 reads TGCGCCAGCAGCTCCCAGGGTAGCTCTGGAAACACCATATATTTT. Full variable domain (remainder filled in from reference TRBV5-1 and TRBJ1-3): KAGVTQTPRYLIKTRGQQVTLSCSPISGHRSVSWYQQTPGQGLQFLFEYFSETQRNKGNFPGRFSGRQFSNSRSEMNVSTLELGDSALYLCASSSQGSSGNTIYFGEGSWLTVV.

The gene calls are TRBV19 and TRBJ1-4; 10 nucleotides align to TRBD1. CDR3 length: 14 residues. J lost 8 bases, V lost 9 bases, and 9 bases had no gene match. The germline CDR1 and CDR2 sequences are LNHDA and SQIVND (reference sequence). The CDR3 here is CASGRQGASEKLFF. CDR3 coding DNA: TGTGCCAGCGGAAGACAGGGGGCTTCCGAAAAACTGTTTTTT.

The V and J genes are TRBV6-4 and TRBJ1-6; no clear D. The CDR3 covers 13 residues. V lost 7 bases, J lost 7 bases, and 11 bases lay in between. CDR1 is MRHNA and CDR2 is SNTAGT in the germline V gene. The CDR3 nucleotides are TGTGCCAGCAACGCGGGTAGCAATTCACCCCTCCACTTT. Translated: CASNAGSNSPLHF.

The gene calls are TRBV27 and TRBJ2-2; TRBD1 agrees at 8 bases. Germline CDR1 MNHEY, CDR2 SMNVEV (reference sequence). The CDR3 spans 15 residues. Unmatched junction bases numbered 8, after V lost 5 bases and J lost 6 bases. The CDR3 here is CASSGNRGRSGELFF. CDR3 nucleotides: TGTGCCAGCAGTGGGAACAGGGGGAGGTCCGGGGAGCTGTTTTTT.

Note on this clone: Other DNA sequences in this specimen translate into the identical CDR3. The V and J genes are TRBV5-1 and TRBJ1-2; possible D gene TRBD1, 6 bases. V was clipped by 0 bases and J by 7 bases, with 7 bases between them. From germline, CDR1 is SGHRS and CDR2 YFSETQ. This CDR3 comprises 12 residues. As DNA, the CDR3 is TGCGCCAGCAGCTTGGAAGGGGGTGGCTACACCTTC. It translates to CASSLEGGGYTF.

The chain joins TRBV10-2 to TRBJ2-5, with a tentative D call TRBD1 (6 bases). The CDR3 extends over 14 amino acids. The V end lost 6 bases, the J end lost 4 bases, and 15 bases lay between the germline ends. CDR1 is WSHSY and CDR2 is SAAADI in the germline V gene. CDR3 in DNA: TGCGCCAGCAGCACAGGGCCCCGGGGAGAGACCCAGTACTTC. It specifies CASSTGPRGETQYF.